These 30 T cell receptor beta chains originate from one sample sequenced in a study of identical twins (dated by TCRdb to between 2015 and 2016). The receptor library was made with 5' RACE. The sample was run on an Illumina HiSeq 2000. The public reads were reanalyzed by TCRdb: fastp trimming at Q25, MiXCR alignment, in-frame beta chains only. When rows share a CDR3 protein, they turn into one entry using the most common DNA and genes. Here the sample has around 480,000 distinct CDR3 sequences; approximately 15% occur a single time. The ten largest clonotypes hold about 0.53% of the sample. These data were also reused for a study on yellow fever vaccine responses in identical twins.

The sequenced sample was CD4+ T cells sorted from blood. Receptors were obtained from a woman aged 18-29 years in good health.

This chain joins TRBV20-1 and TRBJ1-1; D gene ambiguous. The CDR3 extends over 14 amino acids. Per germline, CDR1 DFQATT and CDR2 SNEGSKA (reference sequence). V was pared by 1 base and J by 0 bases, with 9 bases between. The CDR3: CSARVARMNTEAFF. The CDR3, as DNA: TGCAGTGCTAGAGTTGCACGTATGAACACTGAAGCTTTCTTT.

As concerns this clonotype: One base away lies a much larger clone, so this may be a sequencing read error. V and J are TRBV29-1 and TRBJ2-3, with TRBD1 matching over 8 bases. The CDR3 covers 14 residues. V lost 3 bases, J lost 0 bases, and 2 bases stayed unmatched. Germline lookup yields CDR1 SQVTM and CDR2 ANQGSEA. In DNA, the CDR3 is TGCAGCGTTGAGACAGGGGAAAGCACAGATACGCAGTATTTT. This translates into CSVETGESTDTQYF.

This clonotype appeared a few times. The chain couples TRBV27 to TRBJ2-7; 13 bases fit TRBD2. CDR3 length: 17 residues. In germline, CDR1 is MNHEY, CDR2 SMNVEV (reference sequence). The V segment lost 5 bases and the J segment 0 bases; nucleotides outside the gene matches: 7. Here the CDR3 reads CASSVGLAGVYSYEQYF. CDR3 bases: TGTGCCAGCAGTGTAGGACTAGCGGGGGTCTACTCCTACGAGCAGTACTTC.

In this sample, this clonotype turned up a few times. The CDR3 bases are TGTGCCAGCAGCTTAACTAGCAGAGAGACCCAGTACTTC. Translated, it gives CASSLTSRETQYF. The genes are TRBV7-3 and TRBJ2-5; no firm D call. V lost 0 bases and J lost 4, with 6 bases in between. In germline, CDR1 is SGHTA, CDR2 FQGTGA. The CDR3 is 13 amino acids.

This sequence joins TRBV7-2 and TRBJ1-4; no definite D call. CDR3 length: 14 residues. The germline V gene has CDR1 SGHTA and CDR2 FQGNSA. With 2 bases removed from V and 4 bases from J, the gap between germline ends came to 8 bases. As DNA, the CDR3 is TGTGCCAGCAGCTTAAACAGCGGTAATGAAAAACTGTTTTTT. This encodes CASSLNSGNEKLFF.

The chain has TRBV6-5 and TRBJ1-1, with D hard to call. CDR3 length: 13 residues. CDR1 is MNHEY and CDR2 is SVGAGI in the germline V gene. V was clipped by 2 bases and J by 4 bases, with 8 bases between them. The CDR3, as DNA: TGTGCCAGCAGTTACGGTCAAACCACTGAAGCTTTCTTT. It encodes CASSYGQTTEAFF.

Only one count was recorded for this clonotype. The chain joins TRBV27 to TRBJ1-1; 7 positions agree with TRBD1. The V gene end was trimmed by 5 bases and the J gene end by 1 base; junction bases not matched to a gene: 4. The CDR3 totals 14 residues. Germline CDR1 is MNHEY and CDR2 is SMNVEV (reference sequence). The CDR3 spells CASSIQGRNTEAFF. CDR3 sequence (DNA): TGTGCCAGCAGTATACAGGGGCGGAACACTGAAGCTTTCTTT.

Only a few counts were recorded for this clonotype. The chain joins TRBV13 to TRBJ2-1; 11 bases fit TRBD2. The J segment lost 9 bases and the V segment lost 0 bases, leaving 4 bases of the junction unmatched. This CDR3 is 15 amino acids long. Looked up from germline, CDR1 is PRHDT and CDR2 is FYEKMQ (reference sequence). The chain's CDR3 is CASSLGRLAGTEQFF. Here the CDR3 DNA reads TGTGCCAGCAGCTTAGGAAGACTAGCGGGAACTGAGCAGTTCTTC.

This clonotype has a handful of counts. The chain joins TRBV20-1 to TRBJ2-7; TRBD1 matches at 7 bases. The germline gives CDR1 DFQATT, CDR2 SNEGSKA (reference sequence). V lost 1 base to trimming and J lost 6 bases; unmatched junction nucleotides: 6. The CDR3 spans 13 residues. The CDR3: CSARVMDRREQYF. The CDR3 DNA sequence: TGCAGTGCTAGAGTCATGGACAGGCGCGAGCAGTACTTC.

This clonotype was recorded many times. The chain is built from TRBV30 and TRBJ2-7; the D gene is possibly TRBD2 (6 bases). Germline V gives CDR1 GTSNPN, CDR2 SVGIG (reference sequence). The CDR3 has 12 residues. V lost 1 base to trimming and J lost 4 bases, with 8 bases between them. The CDR3 DNA is TGTGCCTGGAGTGCCGGGGGTTACGAGCAGTACTTC. It translates to CAWSAGGYEQYF.

This clonotype came up a few times. The V call is TRBV15, the J call TRBJ2-3; 8 nucleotides agree with TRBD2. This CDR3 is built from 15 residues. CDR1 is LNHNV, CDR2 YYDKDF, per germline (reference sequence). The V and J ends lost 3 bases and 5 bases, in that order; junction bases with no gene match: 7. CDR3 amino acids: CATSRGLGVIDTQYF. DNA for the CDR3: TGTGCCACCAGCAGGGGACTAGGAGTTATAGATACGCAGTATTTT. Drawing the rest from reference TRBV15 and TRBJ2-3, the complete variable domain is DAMVIQNPRYQVTQFGKPVTLSCSQTLNHNVMYWYQQKSSQAPKLLFHYYDKDFNNEADTPDNFQSRRPNTSFCFLDIRSPGLGDTAMYLCATSRGLGVIDTQYFGPGTRLTVL.

This clonotype was seen ten or more times. The CDR3, as DNA: TGTGCCAGCAGTTTTTACGGACAGGTCAATTCACCCCTCCACTTT. It translates to CASSFYGQVNSPLHF. This chain links TRBV12-3 or TRBV12-4 with TRBJ1-6, with TRBD1 matching 7 bases. This CDR3 is built from 15 residues. V trimming: 3 bases; J trimming: 7 bases; junction bases outside the gene matches: 6.

The V and J genes are TRBV29-1 and TRBJ2-2, with 9 bases lining up with TRBD1. Germline-derived CDR1 and CDR2 are SQVTM and ANQGSEA. V shed 3 bases and J 7 bases; nucleotides not matched to a gene: 6. This CDR3 has 14 amino acids. The CDR3 protein is CSVEGTGLNGELFF. The CDR3 bases are TGCAGCGTTGAGGGGACAGGGCTGAACGGGGAGCTGTTTTTT.

This clonotype appeared many times. This chain joins TRBV2 and TRBJ2-7, with D tentatively TRBD1 (6 bases). V was cut by 5 bases and J by 3 bases, with 11 bases left in between. The CDR3 runs 13 residues. The germline CDR1 and CDR2 sequences are SNHLY and FYNNEI. The CDR3 DNA reads TGTGCCAGCAGTTCCGACAGGATCTACGAGCAGTACTTC. Translation gives CASSSDRIYEQYF. Combining the CDR3 with reference TRBV2 and TRBJ2-7 gives the whole variable domain EPEVTQTPSHQVTQMGQEVILRCVPISNHLYFYWYRQILGQKVEFLVSFYNNEISEKSEIFDDQFSVERPDGSNFTLKIRSTKLEDSAMYFCASSSDRIYEQYFGPGTRLTVT.

This chain connects TRBV7-9 to TRBJ2-2; D uncertain. Trimming cost V 2 bases and J 4 bases, with 5 bases left between them. In germline, CDR1 is SEHNR, CDR2 FQNEAQ (reference sequence). This CDR3 is built from 13 residues. This CDR3 reads CASSLLLTGELFF. CDR3 nucleotide sequence: TGTGCCAGCAGCTTACTCCTCACCGGGGAGCTGTTTTTT.

V is TRBV9 and J is TRBJ2-2, with TRBD2 matching 15 bases. V gave up 5 bases and J gave up 4 bases; unmatched junction bases: 12. CDR3 length: 19 amino acids. CDR1 and CDR2 from the germline V gene are SGDLS and YYNGEE. CDR3 sequence: CASSPRTSGGAGPTGELFF. The CDR3 DNA is TGTGCCAGCAGTCCACGGACTAGCGGGGGGGCTGGCCCCACCGGGGAGCTGTTTTTT.

The chain couples TRBV9 to TRBJ2-7; 7 bases align to TRBD1. CDR3 length equals 17 residues. Germline-derived CDR1 and CDR2 are SGDLS and YYNGEE. V gave up 0 bases and J gave up 5 bases; unmatched junction bases: 14. The CDR3 loop reads CASSVGGRDRSSHEQYF. The CDR3 nucleotides are TGTGCCAGCAGCGTAGGGGGACGGGACAGAAGTTCTCACGAGCAGTACTTC.

This clonotype was found a few times. The V gene is TRBV20-1, the J gene TRBJ2-7; TRBD2 matches 11 bases. J was trimmed by 6 bases and V by 0 bases; bases with no gene match: 7. The CDR3 is 15 residues long. Per germline, CDR1 DFQATT and CDR2 SNEGSKA (reference sequence). The CDR3 is CSARDRLAGGSEQYF. Written as DNA, the CDR3 is TGCAGTGCTAGAGATCGCCTAGCGGGAGGCAGCGAGCAGTACTTC.

The chain uses TRBV7-2 and TRBJ1-1; perhaps TRBD1 as D (6 bases). Trimming took 3 bases from V and 6 from J, leaving 17 bases between them. The CDR3 contains 15 residues. Looked up from germline, CDR1 is SGHTA and CDR2 is FQGNSA. The CDR3 DNA follows: TGTGCCAGCAGCTTCGTTTCAGGGGTCGCCGCTGAAGCTTTCTTT. Protein: CASSFVSGVAAEAFF. Supplemented by reference TRBV7-2 and TRBJ1-1, the full variable domain reads GAGVSQSPSNKVTEKGKDVELRCDPISGHTALYWYRQSLGQGLEFLIYFQGNSAPDKSGLPSDRFSAERTGGSVSTLTIQRTQQEDSAVYLCASSFVSGVAAEAFFGQGTRLTVV.

This clonotype was observed a few times. This sequence joins TRBV7-2 and TRBJ2-7; unclear D gene. Germline CDR1 SGHTA, CDR2 FQGNSA. This CDR3 has 13 residues. The V gene lost 2 bases and the J gene lost 4 bases, with 9 bases spanning the gap. Here the CDR3 DNA reads TGTGCCAGCAGCTTAAAACAGACATACGAGCAGTACTTC. It is translated as CASSLKQTYEQYF.

There are many counts of this clonotype. The genes are TRBV10-3 and TRBJ2-2, with TRBD1 matching 8 bases. V shed 6 bases, J shed 3 bases, and the junction held 9 bases outside the gene matches. Germline V gene data show CDR1 as ENHRY and CDR2 as SYGVKD. The CDR3 has 16 residues. CDR3 sequence: CAIRGTDRGHTGELFF. DNA of the CDR3: TGTGCCATCAGGGGGACAGACAGGGGTCACACCGGGGAGCTGTTTTTT.

There are many counts of this clonotype. The chain combines TRBV29-1 with TRBJ2-4; no clear D gene. CDR3 length: 13 amino acids. The germline CDR1 and CDR2 sequences are SQVTM and ANQGSEA. Trimming left V 6 bases short and J 3 bases short, with 12 bases between. CDR3 bases: TGCAGCGTGGCCGAAGGTGGCAAAAACATTCAGTACTTC. It codes for CSVAEGGKNIQYF.

This clonotype appeared a few times. This chain links TRBV6-5 with TRBJ1-5; D ambiguous. Deletions cut 10 bases from V and 6 bases from J, with 7 bases between. This CDR3 is 10 amino acids long. From germline, CDR1 is MNHEY and CDR2 SVGAGI. CDR3 in DNA: TGTGCCACGGGTCGTCAGCCCCAGCATTTT. It translates to CATGRQPQHF.

This clonotype has just a few counts. V gene TRBV5-1 combines with J gene TRBJ1-2; tentative D call: TRBD1 (6 bases). The CDR3 is 14 residues long. V was shortened by 6 bases and J by 0 bases, with 12 bases between the two germline ends. Germline lookup yields CDR1 SGHRS and CDR2 YFSETQ. CDR3: CASKTGTANYGYTF. The CDR3 DNA is TGCGCCAGCAAAACAGGGACGGCTAACTATGGCTACACCTTC.

The J gene is TRBJ2-3, the V gene TRBV5-1; 16 nucleotides line up with TRBD2. Germline V gene sequence: CDR1 SGHRS, CDR2 YFSETQ. The CDR3 contains 18 residues. The junction had 9 bases not matched to a gene; V was cut back by 4 bases and J by 4 bases. The CDR3 DNA follows: TGCGCCAGCAGCCCGGGACTAGCGGGGGGGCATTACGCAGATACGCAGTATTTT. It codes for CASSPGLAGGHYADTQYF.

CDR3 DNA sequence: TGTGCCAGCAGGAGAGGGGGAACTGGAAACACCATATATTTT. As protein: CASRRGGTGNTIYF. The chain joins TRBV25-1 to TRBJ1-3, with D maybe TRBD1 (6 bases). Germline lookup yields CDR1 MGHDK and CDR2 SYGVNS. The CDR3 runs to 14 residues. Trimming removed 6 bases from V and 2 bases from J, with 11 bases in between. The full variable domain, rest sourced from reference TRBV25-1 and TRBJ1-3, is EADIYQTPRYLVIGTGKKITLECSQTMGHDKMYWYQQDPGMELHLIHYSYGVNSTEKGDLSSESTVSRIRTEHFPLTLESARPSHTSQYLCASRRGGTGNTIYFGEGSWLTVV.

This clonotype was detected only a few times. This chain uses TRBV18 with TRBJ2-1; D gene ambiguous. The CDR3 is 15 residues long. Germline assignment: CDR1 KGHSH and CDR2 LQKENI. V was clipped by 4 bases and J by 9 bases, with 19 bases between them. The CDR3: CASSLLDPGTGEQFF. As DNA, the CDR3 is TGTGCCAGCTCACTTCTGGATCCAGGAACGGGTGAGCAGTTCTTC.

This clonotype was found a few times. The rearrangement links TRBV20-1 to TRBJ2-5; 11 nucleotides line up with TRBD2. Per germline, CDR1 DFQATT and CDR2 SNEGSKA (reference sequence). After removal of 0 bases from V and 13 bases from J, the junction contained 10 bases not matched to a gene. CDR3 size: 14 residues. In DNA form, the CDR3 reads TGCAGTGCTAGAGACGTAGCGGGGGGGCTCCGCGGGTACTTC. Protein sequence: CSARDVAGGLRGYF.

As concerns this clonotype: The junction differs from germline at one of its ends, possibly a read error. The chain recombines TRBV7-7 with TRBJ2-3; TRBD2 matches at 7 bases. CDR3 length: 13 residues. The germline CDR1 and CDR2 sequences are SSHAT and FNYEAQ (reference sequence). CDR3 loop: CASSAIAGDTQYF. CDR3 DNA: TGTGCTAGCAGCGCCATAGCGGGAGATACGCAGTATTTT.

The sample holds a few counts of this clonotype. The chain carries TRBV18 and TRBJ1-6; D perhaps matches TRBD1 (6 bases). The germline V and J ends were trimmed by 6 bases and 7 bases, with 13 bases remaining between them. Germline-derived CDR1 and CDR2 are KGHSH and LQKENI. The CDR3 consists of 14 residues. The CDR3 DNA reads as TGTGCCAGCTCGCAGACAGGTTACAATTCACCCCTCCACTTT. It specifies CASSQTGYNSPLHF.